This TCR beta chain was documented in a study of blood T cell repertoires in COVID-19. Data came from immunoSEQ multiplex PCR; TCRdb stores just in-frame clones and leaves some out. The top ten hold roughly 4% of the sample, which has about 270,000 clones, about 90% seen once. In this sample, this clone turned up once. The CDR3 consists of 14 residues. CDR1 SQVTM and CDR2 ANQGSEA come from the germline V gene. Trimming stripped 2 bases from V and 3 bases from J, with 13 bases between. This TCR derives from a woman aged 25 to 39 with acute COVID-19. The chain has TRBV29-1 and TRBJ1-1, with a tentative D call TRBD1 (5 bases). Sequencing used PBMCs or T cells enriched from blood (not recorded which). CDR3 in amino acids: CSVENQGMHTEAFF. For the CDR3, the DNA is TGCAGCGTTGAAAATCAGGGAATGCACACTGAAGCTTTCTTT.